This is a list of T cell receptor beta chains from one sample in a study of cytomegalovirus exposure and HLA in healthy donors. Sequencing was performed with immunoSEQ multiplex PCR; in TCRdb, only in-frame clones are kept and a portion is missing. Here the sample spans under 200,000 clones, around 68% being singletons. The sequenced sample was PBMCs. These receptors were taken from a man aged 40-49 years in good health and CMV-seronegative. CDR3s include the opening cysteine and the closing phenylalanine or tryptophan. D genes are given only for firm matches. Clone sizes are given selectively: once, few, many, or a class where the clone is expanded.

d_call,j_call,v_call,clone_size,cdr3_nt,cdr3_aa
NA,TRBJ2-5,TRBV4-1,NA,TGCGCCAGCAGCCTCCGTATGACGGGAGAGACCCAGTACTTC,CASSLRMTGETQYF
TRBD2,TRBJ2-7,TRBV7-9,NA,TGTGCCAGCAGCTTGCTGGGGGGGTCCGACGAGCAGTACTTC,CASSLLGGSDEQYF
TRBD1,TRBJ2-7,TRBV7-2,few,TGTGCCAGCAGCTTCGACAGGGGCGAAAACTACGAGCAGTACTTC,CASSFDRGENYEQYF
TRBD1,TRBJ2-7,TRBV5-1,NA,TGCGCCAGCAGCGCCGGACAGGGCTACGAGCAGTACTTC,CASSAGQGYEQYF
TRBD1,TRBJ2-2,TRBV29-1,NA,TGCAGCGTTGACAGGGGGCGAACCGGGGAGCTGTTTTTT,CSVDRGRTGELFF
NA,TRBJ2-1,TRBV7-5,NA,TGTGCCAGAAGCTCCCGGACTAGCGGGAGGGCCTGGAATGAGCAGTTCTTC,CARSSRTSGRAWNEQFF
NA,TRBJ1-5,TRBV5-6,NA,TGTGCCAGCAGCTTTTCAGGGAATCATCAGCCCCAGCATTTT,CASSFSGNHQPQHF
NA,TRBJ1-5,TRBV27,NA,TGTGCCAGCAGTCGCACGGGGTTCCGGGAGGCCCAGCATTTT,CASSRTGFREAQHF
TRBD2,TRBJ2-5,TRBV27,few,TGTGCCAGCAGGCAAGGTAGCGGGAGGTCGCAAGAGACCCAGTACTTC,CASRQGSGRSQETQYF
NA,TRBJ1-1,TRBV7-7,NA,TGTGCCAGCAGCTTAGCCAGGAACACTGAAGCTTTCTTT,CASSLARNTEAFF
TRBD1,TRBJ2-7,TRBV7-6,NA,TGTGCCAGCAGCTATGGGACAGGGCAATCTCCCTACGAGCAGTACTTC,CASSYGTGQSPYEQYF
TRBD1,TRBJ1-3,TRBV9,NA,TGTGCCAGCAGCGAAAGGGGACAGTCCCCTGGGAACACCATATATTTT,CASSERGQSPGNTIYF
NA,TRBJ2-7,TRBV4-1,NA,TGCGCCAGCAGCCAGCTAATCGGGGGTGTTGGAACTTCCGAGCAGTACTTC,CASSQLIGGVGTSEQYF
TRBD2,TRBJ2-3,TRBV6-5,NA,TGTGCCAGCAGTCGCGGGGGAAGCACAGATACGCAGTATTTT,CASSRGGSTDTQYF
NA,TRBJ2-2,TRBV21-1,NA,TGTGCCAGCAGCAAAGGGCCCCTAGCGGGAGGAGGTAACCCCGGGGAGCTGTTTTTT,CASSKGPLAGGGNPGELFF
NA,TRBJ1-6,TRBV15,NA,TGTGCCACCAGCAGAGATGGGCTACTCACAGCAACACCCCTCCACTTT,CATSRDGLLTATPLHF
TRBD1,TRBJ1-4,TRBV7-6,NA,TGTGCCAGCAGCTTAGGGGGGACAGGGGCACGGAAACTGTTTTTT,CASSLGGTGARKLFF
NA,TRBJ2-1,TRBV30,NA,TGTGCCTGGAAAGTCCCCAGCGGGACACAGTTCTTC,CAWKVPSGTQFF
TRBD2,TRBJ2-4,TRBV30,NA,TGTGCCTGGAGTGGCCGGACTAGCGGCAATCCGGTATCAGCCAAAAACATTCAGTACTTC,CAWSGRTSGNPVSAKNIQYF
NA,TRBJ2-3,TRBV7-6,NA,TGTGCCAGCAGCTTAGGGAGATCAGATACGCAGTATTTT,CASSLGRSDTQYF
NA,TRBJ1-6,TRBV6-6,many,TGTGCCAGCCGAGGTGCGCTCCTCCACTTT,CASRGALLHF
NA,TRBJ2-1,TRBV7-9,few,TGTGCCAGCAGCCCCGGGGTGAGCTATGAGCAGTTCTTC,CASSPGVSYEQFF
TRBD2,TRBJ2-7,TRBV5-8,NA,TGTGCCAGCAGCAGGGCCCTCGCGGGGGGCCACGAGCAGTACTTC,CASSRALAGGHEQYF
TRBD1,TRBJ2-3,TRBV15,NA,TGTGCCACCAGCAGCCTACAGGGGCTAACAGATACGCAGTATTTT,CATSSLQGLTDTQYF
TRBD1,TRBJ1-5,TRBV6-1,NA,TGTGCCAGCAGTGAACGTTGGACAGGGGCTAATCAGCCCCAGCATTTT,CASSERWTGANQPQHF
TRBD2,TRBJ2-5,TRBV28,NA,TGTGCCAGCAGTTTGGTTACTAGCGGACTCCAAGAGACCCAGTACTTC,CASSLVTSGLQETQYF
TRBD1,TRBJ2-7,TRBV29-1,NA,TGCAGCGTTATCCCCGGGACAGGCTACGAGCAGTACTTC,CSVIPGTGYEQYF
NA,TRBJ2-7,TRBV6-1,NA,TGTGCCAGCAGCTTAAGGCAGGGGAGTGAGCAGTACTTC,CASSLRQGSEQYF
NA,TRBJ2-5,TRBV2,few,TGTGCCAGCAGCCCCTCTGGCACCCAGTACTTC,CASSPSGTQYF
TRBD1,TRBJ1-1,TRBV5-1,NA,TGCGCCAGCCGACAGGGAAACACTGAAGCTTTCTTT,CASRQGNTEAFF
TRBD1,TRBJ2-1,TRBV7-9,few,TGTGCCAGCAGCTTAGCGGGGGGACAGGATCAGTTCTTC,CASSLAGGQDQFF
NA,TRBJ2-7,TRBV7-9,NA,TGTTCCAGCAGCCAATTGACAGGTCCATCCCTCTACGAGCAGTACTTC,CSSSQLTGPSLYEQYF
TRBD1,TRBJ2-7,TRBV6-5,once,TGTGCCAGCAGTGGTAGACAGGGAACCTACGAGCAGTACTTC,CASSGRQGTYEQYF